This T cell receptor (beta chain) appears in the sequencing data of a study of OX40 agonist ivuxolimab in advanced cancers. Notes on the research overall: The costimulatory receptor OX40 (CD134) was targeted by ivuxolimab, a fully human IgG2 agonistic monoclonal antibody. Intravenous ivuxolimab was administered to patients every 2 weeks at six dose levels: 0.01, 0.1, 0.3, 1.5, 3 and 10 mg/kg. Of the approximately 54 patients in dose escalation, 19 had hepatocellular carcinoma, around 15 had melanoma, 9 had renal cell carcinoma and 9 had head and neck cancer. The dose-escalation cohort was 82.7% male with a mean age of around 62 years, ranging from roughly 20 to 80. Prior anti-PD-1, anti-PD-L1 or anti-CTLA-4 therapy was permitted, and checkpoint inhibitors had been received by 30% to 40% of dose-escalation patients. Three dose-escalation patients achieved partial responses, one with hepatocellular carcinoma and two with cutaneous melanoma. Peripheral TCRbeta sequencing aimed to test whether ivuxolimab altered TCR sequence diversity and caused clonal T-cell expansion. The paper describes the monotherapy dose-escalation part (N of about 54 patients) of the phase I trial of ivuxolimab.

In the germline V gene, CDR1 corresponds to MDHEN and CDR2 to SYDVKM. The CDR3 goes from the cysteine to the phenylalanine over 14 residues. The sequence is cut down to CDR3 DNA, 42 bases in frame from base 1. Trimming removed 9 bases from V and 0 bases from J, leaving 9 bases between the germline ends. To sequence the TCRbeta CDR3 region, genomic DNA was isolated from the sorted cells. The immunoSEQ Assay was used to sequence the TCRbeta CDR3 regions. TCRdb limited this immuneACCESS table to in-frame rearrangements with V and J called. A share of clones is missing; checked studies link under half to unresolved V genes, and the rest is unexplained. For this sample the table gives tens of thousands of clones, of which about 90% were detected only once. Of the sample, 1.5% to 2% is held by the ten largest clones. The full study reports these points: Low levels of normalized T-cell clonal expansion were also seen in some nonresponding patients. Clonal expansion of both CD4+ and CD8+ blood T cells was observed from baseline to week 6 at doses 0.1 to 3.0 mg/kg. After ivuxolimab, more expanded clones were found on average in CD8+ T cells than in CD4+ T cells. Antigen specificity was not determined for the clonally expanded peripheral T cells. Partial responders in the 0.1-3.0 mg/kg groups had among the lowest normalized peripheral clonal expansion, especially among CD8+ T cells.

This clone is a singleton in its sample. This clone's antigen is unknown. No clone much larger than this one lies a single base away; base qualities are absent. The trial excluded patients who had a history of autoimmune disease or were on systemic immunosuppression. Peripheral blood for TCR sequencing was collected from all dose cohorts at baseline, on cycle 4 day 1, and on cycle 7 day 1. The samples were drawn from a first-in-human, open-label, multicenter phase I dose-escalation trial of ivuxolimab. Adults with locally advanced or metastatic melanoma, renal cell, hepatocellular, or head and neck squamous cell carcinoma were enrolled in the trial. Before TCR sequencing, CD4+ T cells and CD8+ T cells from peripheral blood were sorted into separate populations.

This clonotype was obtained from an adult with an advanced solid tumor such as melanoma, head and neck, liver or kidney cancer. The input for sequencing was CD4+ or CD8+ T cells sorted from blood, taken in a trial of the OX40 agonist ivuxolimab. The chain was built from TRBV28 and TRBJ2-6; the D gene assignment is ambiguous. The CDR3 in this case is CASLRRSGANVLTF. The DNA sequence is TGTGCCAGTCTAAGACGCTCTGGGGCCAACGTCCTGACTTTC.